This T cell receptor beta chain was found in a study of T cell changes during pregnancy in multiple sclerosis. J gave up 5 bases and V 4 bases, and 7 bases lay outside the gene matches. Germline CDR1 SGHDT, CDR2 YYEEEE. This CDR3 has 14 residues. Some clones are missing from TCRdb's copy, which holds only in-frame ones; the method was immunoSEQ multiplex PCR. Of roughly 79,000 clones listed, around 90% are singletons. This clone was found once. The rearrangement links TRBV5-6 to TRBJ1-1; 8 bases are shared with TRBD1. This clonotype was obtained from a female donor with multiple sclerosis, enrolled in a pregnancy study. The specimen comprised CD4+ T cells from peripheral blood mononuclear cells, sampled before pregnancy. CDR3 DNA sequence: TGTGCCAGCAGCCGTGGGACAGGCTTAACTGAAGCTTTCTTT. Protein sequence: CASSRGTGLTEAFF.